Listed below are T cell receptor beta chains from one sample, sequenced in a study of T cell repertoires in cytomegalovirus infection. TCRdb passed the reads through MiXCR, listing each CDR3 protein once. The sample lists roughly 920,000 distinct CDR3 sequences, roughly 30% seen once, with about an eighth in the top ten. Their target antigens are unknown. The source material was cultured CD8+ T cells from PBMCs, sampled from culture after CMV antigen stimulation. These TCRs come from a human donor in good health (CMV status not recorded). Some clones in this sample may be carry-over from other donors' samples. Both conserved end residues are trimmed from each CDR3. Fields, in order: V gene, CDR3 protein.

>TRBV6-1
ASRKGGQGNQPQH
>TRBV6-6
ASSYRETF
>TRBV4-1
ASSTYSVNGELF
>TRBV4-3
ASSQDWGTGGTGELF
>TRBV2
ASSEGGRALSSYNEQF
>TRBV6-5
ASSSGQGAYSNQPQH
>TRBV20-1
SARDLDRDRGRLSYT
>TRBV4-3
ASSQGPGGLPGELF
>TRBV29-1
SVGFAGRAPEQF
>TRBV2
ASTAGETQY
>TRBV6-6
ASSPGLEHSDTQY
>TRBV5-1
ASSDYTRGAGELF
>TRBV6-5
ASSYTQAGNTIY
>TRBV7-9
ASSLDGNGGTEAF
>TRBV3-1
ASSQDRRSTGLNTEAF
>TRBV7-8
ASSLGSQGLDEQF
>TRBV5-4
ASSGGTQNTGELF